This T cell receptor beta chain stems from a study of cytomegalovirus exposure and HLA in healthy donors. This clone was seen a few times. The antigen is undetermined. PCR amplification relied on 60 Vbeta primers (plus 13 Jbeta primers). Clones were sequenced by immunoSEQ multiplex PCR, and TCRdb holds only the in-frame ones, with some missing. This sample carries 150,000 to 200,000 clones, 9.5% of them seen once, and the ten largest clones take roughly 1.3%. Looked up from germline, CDR1 is GTSNPN and CDR2 is SVGIG (reference sequence). Trimming removed 6 bases from V and 2 bases from J, with 17 bases in between. The CDR3 has 14 residues. The study's findings and limits: Donor immune exposure was known only as CMV serostatus. The study carried out a later analysis of TCR beta sequences. It associated about 15,000 of them with specific HLA alleles at a false discovery rate of 0.05.

The source material was PBMCs. The V and J genes are TRBV30 and TRBJ2-7, with D tentatively TRBD2 (5 bases). This TCR came from a woman aged 25 to 39 in good health and CMV-seropositive. CDR3 residues: CACDLVEEAYEQYF. The CDR3 DNA is TGTGCCTGCGACCTCGTCGAGGAGGCCTACGAGCAGTACTTC.